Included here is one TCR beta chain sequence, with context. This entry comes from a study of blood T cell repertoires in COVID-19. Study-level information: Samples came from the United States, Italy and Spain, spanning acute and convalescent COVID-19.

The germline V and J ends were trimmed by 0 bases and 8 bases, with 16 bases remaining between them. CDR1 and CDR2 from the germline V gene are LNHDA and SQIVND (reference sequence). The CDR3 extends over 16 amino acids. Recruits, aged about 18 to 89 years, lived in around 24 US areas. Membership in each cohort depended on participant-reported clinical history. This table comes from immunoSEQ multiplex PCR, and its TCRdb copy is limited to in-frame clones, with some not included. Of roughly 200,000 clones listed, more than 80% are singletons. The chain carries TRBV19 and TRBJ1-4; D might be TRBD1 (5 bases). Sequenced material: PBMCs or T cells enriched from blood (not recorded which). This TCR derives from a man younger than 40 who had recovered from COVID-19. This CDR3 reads CASSIDHWRGEEKLFF. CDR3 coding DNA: TGTGCCAGTAGTATAGATCATTGGAGGGGAGAAGAAAAACTGTTTTTT. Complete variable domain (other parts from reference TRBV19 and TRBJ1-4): DGGITQSPKYLFRKEGQNVTLSCEQNLNHDAMYWYRQDPGQGLRLIYYSQIVNDFQKGDIAEGYSVSREKKESFPLTVTSAQKNPTAFYLCASSIDHWRGEEKLFFGSGTQLSVL.